The 17 T cell receptor beta chains given below trace back to one sample, sequenced in a study of T cells in Graves' hyperthyroidism and ophthalmopathy. Regions amplified from RNA transcripts were the TCR beta CDR3 regions. Researchers ran a first-round RT-PCR on the TCR CDR3 using the HTBI primer set. TCRdb fed the multiplex PCR reads into MiXCR, producing one record per CDR3 protein. In the table there are approximately 400,000 distinct CDR3 sequences, 15% to 20% of which are singletons. Sequencing was done on a sample of blood. These receptors came from a man younger than 35 with Graves' ophthalmopathy.

This clonotype came up many times. The chain has TRBV2 and TRBJ1-2; no clear D gene. This CDR3 is 15 amino acids long. V gave up 10 bases and J gave up 6 bases, with 24 bases separating them. Germline CDR1 SNHLY, CDR2 FYNNEI. Written as DNA, the CDR3 is TGTGCCAACCTACTCGACGCCAGGAGGAACCATGGCTACACCTTC. Its protein is CANLLDARRNHGYTF.

This clonotype was recorded at least ten times. At one end, the junction sequence differs from germline, possibly due to a read error. The chain uses TRBV11-2 and TRBJ2-3; D remains unclear. There are 11 residues in the CDR3. Germline V lookup: CDR1 SGHAT, CDR2 FQNNGV. CDR3 sequence: CASGFTDTQYF. The CDR3 nucleotides read TGTGCCAGCGGCTTCACAGATACGCAGTATTTT.

This clonotype occurred many times. The chain recombines TRBV9 with TRBJ1-6, with a weak D call TRBD1 (5 bases). The CDR3 has 15 residues. Per germline, CDR1 SGDLS and CDR2 YYNGEE. Trimming stripped 3 bases from V and 4 bases from J, with 11 bases between. CDR3 nucleotide sequence: TGTGCCAGCAGCGACGGGACGGGTTATAATTCACCCCTCCACTTT. It yields the protein CASSDGTGYNSPLHF.

This clonotype has only a few counts. The chain combines TRBV9 with TRBJ2-2; tentative D call: TRBD1 (5 bases). The V gene lost 0 bases and the J gene lost 2 bases, with 11 bases spanning the gap. CDR3 length equals 16 residues. Germline V gene sequence: CDR1 SGDLS, CDR2 YYNGEE. The CDR3 spells CASSVDQGGNTGELFF. The CDR3 DNA reads TGTGCCAGCAGCGTAGACCAGGGTGGAAACACCGGGGAGCTGTTTTTT.

This chain links TRBV11-1 with TRBJ2-1; maybe TRBD2 (6 bases). Trimming took 4 bases from V and 0 from J, leaving 13 bases between them. The CDR3 spans 16 residues. CDR1 SGHAT and CDR2 FQDESV come from the germline V gene (reference sequence). CDR3: CASSSLGRDSYNEQFF. In DNA form, the CDR3 reads TGTGCCAGCAGCTCCCTCGGGCGGGACTCCTACAATGAGCAGTTCTTC.

The table lists this clonotype with a few counts. V is TRBV5-6 and J is TRBJ2-5; TRBD1 or TRBD2 may be the D gene (7 bases each). CDR3 length: 16 amino acids. The V gene lost 8 bases and the J gene lost 5 bases, with 25 bases spanning the gap. CDR1 SGHDT and CDR2 YYEEEE come from the germline V gene. DNA for the CDR3: TGTGCCAGTCGTATCTCGGGGAGGGGGCCCGGGGAGACCCAGTACTTC. Translated: CASRISGRGPGETQYF.

This clonotype was seen a few times. V usage is TRBV3-1 and J usage is TRBJ2-5; no definite D call. The CDR3 covers 13 residues. Between the trimmed V and J ends, which lost 2 bases and 5 bases, there was a span of 9 bases. Germline-derived CDR1 and CDR2 are LGHDT and YNNKEL (reference sequence). The CDR3 DNA is TGTGCCAGCAGCCAACTCCGAAAGGAGACCCAGTACTTC. Protein sequence: CASSQLRKETQYF.

The rearrangement uses TRBV9 and TRBJ2-2, with 7 bases lining up with TRBD2. The CDR3 runs to 13 residues. J gave up 4 bases and V 7 bases, and 4 bases lay outside the gene matches. From germline, CDR1 is SGDLS and CDR2 YYNGEE. This CDR3 is CASQSGGTGELFF. CDR3 in DNA: TGTGCCAGCCAGTCGGGGGGCACCGGGGAGCTGTTTTTT.

This clonotype appeared many times. This chain links TRBV6-1 with TRBJ1-5; maybe TRBD1 (5 bases). V lost 2 bases to trimming and J lost 3 bases, with 11 bases between them. CDR1 is MNHNS and CDR2 is SASEGT in the germline V gene. The CDR3 contains 15 residues. CDR3 protein: CASSEPDRPNQPQHF. The CDR3 nucleotides read TGTGCCAGCAGTGAACCTGACAGACCCAATCAGCCCCAGCATTTT.

The table lists this clonotype with many counts. V and J are TRBV7-2 and TRBJ1-2; D not certain. The germline gives CDR1 SGHTA, CDR2 FQGNSA. V was shortened by 1 base and J by 3 bases, with 6 bases between the two germline ends. The CDR3 extends over 13 amino acids. The DNA for the CDR3 is TGTGCCAGCAGCTTAGGGGTCTACTATGGCTACACCTTC. It codes for CASSLGVYYGYTF.

This clonotype was seen ten or more times. This chain connects TRBV6-1 to TRBJ1-1; the D is unclear. This CDR3 has 12 amino acids. The germline V gene encodes CDR1 MNHNS and CDR2 SASEGT. V was clipped by 8 bases and J by 4 bases, with 11 bases between them. The CDR3 nucleotides are TGTGCCAGCCTCAGTGGTCGCACTGAAGCTTTCTTT. Protein product: CASLSGRTEAFF.

The V gene is TRBV7-9, the J gene TRBJ2-1; TRBD2 matches at 11 bases. Unmatched junction bases numbered 12, after V lost 6 bases and J lost 8 bases. The CDR3 is 16 amino acids. CDR1 SEHNR and CDR2 FQNEAQ come from the germline V gene (reference sequence). DNA for the CDR3: TGTGCCAGCAGTCGGGACTCTAGCGGGGGGTTCCATGAGCAGTTCTTC. This codes for CASSRDSSGGFHEQFF.

This clonotype was counted at least ten times. The V call is TRBV20-1, the J call TRBJ2-7; 7 nucleotides line up with TRBD2. CDR3 length: 12 residues. Germline CDR1 is DFQATT and CDR2 is SNEGSKA (reference sequence). With 5 bases clipped from V and 4 bases from J, the junction kept 5 bases outside the gene matches. This CDR3 is CSAGWEGYEQYF. CDR3 DNA sequence: TGCAGTGCTGGGTGGGAGGGTTACGAGCAGTACTTC.

This clonotype was seen only a few times. This rearrangement joins TRBV4-1 to TRBJ1-5; tentatively, D is TRBD1 (6 bases). The CDR3 extends over 14 amino acids. Germline assignment: CDR1 MGHRA and CDR2 YSYEKL. V was shortened by 2 bases and J by 7 bases, with 12 bases between the two germline ends. The CDR3 protein is CASSQFTGYQPQHF. The CDR3 bases are TGCGCCAGCAGCCAATTCACAGGGTACCAGCCCCAGCATTTT.

This clonotype was seen at least ten times. CDR3 protein: CASSLGITGSPDGYTF. Written as DNA, the CDR3 is TGTGCCAGCAGCCTAGGCATTACAGGGTCGCCCGACGGCTACACCTTC. This chain joins TRBV3-1 and TRBJ1-2; perhaps TRBD1 as D (6 bases). V lost 4 bases and J lost 8, with 23 bases in between. The CDR3 consists of 16 residues. Per the germline V gene, CDR1 is LGHDT and CDR2 is YNNKEL (reference sequence).

This clonotype was picked up many times. The CDR3 spells CASTLPGGARYDPGTQYF. Here the CDR3 DNA reads TGTGCCAGCACCTTACCGGGTGGGGCACGCTACGACCCGGGGACCCAGTACTTC. This sequence joins TRBV6-2 or TRBV6-3 and TRBJ2-5; perhaps TRBD1 as D (5 bases). The CDR3 covers 18 residues. V lost 7 bases to trimming and J lost 7 bases, with 31 bases between them. CDR1 MNHEY and CDR2 SVGEGT come from the germline V gene.

This clonotype was recorded a few times. CDR3: CAISGTSGGPTGELFF. CDR3 DNA: TGTGCCATCAGTGGGACTAGCGGGGGGCCAACCGGGGAGCTGTTTTTT. The rearrangement uses TRBV10-3 and TRBJ2-2; 14 nucleotides match TRBD2. V was clipped by 4 bases and J by 5 bases; unmatched bases: 3. The CDR3 spans 16 residues. Looked up from germline, CDR1 is ENHRY and CDR2 is SYGVKD.